Listed below are T cell receptor beta chains from one sample, sequenced in a study of cytomegalovirus exposure and HLA in healthy donors. Measured with immunoSEQ multiplex PCR; TCRdb has only the in-frame clones, and not every one. Of roughly 130,000 clones listed, just over 75% are singletons. Sequences were obtained from PBMCs. Receptors were obtained from a woman aged 45 to 65 in good health and CMV-seronegative. Each CDR3 is given with its conserved first and last residue. The order of the fields is V gene, clone size, J gene, CDR3 protein. Clone size is stated in some rows and not others, as once, few, many or a class when expanded.

v_call: TRBV27; clone_size: -; j_call: TRBJ2-5; cdr3_aa: CASTEVGRGVRKNLETQYF
v_call: TRBV25-1; clone_size: -; j_call: TRBJ2-2; cdr3_aa: CASSQATRANTGELFF
v_call: TRBV6-1; clone_size: -; j_call: TRBJ2-7; cdr3_aa: CASSEVVSGRREQYF
v_call: TRBV11-3; clone_size: -; j_call: TRBJ2-2; cdr3_aa: CASSFRAGGTGELFF
v_call: TRBV6-1; clone_size: once; j_call: TRBJ1-2; cdr3_aa: CASSDLPATRGGYTF
v_call: TRBV14; clone_size: -; j_call: TRBJ1-1; cdr3_aa: CASSQWTGAEAFF
v_call: TRBV7-9; clone_size: -; j_call: TRBJ2-7; cdr3_aa: CASSPKSASGSHHEQYF
v_call: TRBV10-3; clone_size: few; j_call: TRBJ2-1; cdr3_aa: CAIRPGTGLIELFF
v_call: TRBV30; clone_size: -; j_call: TRBJ2-3; cdr3_aa: CAWSALLAGGPSDTQYF
v_call: TRBV7-2; clone_size: -; j_call: TRBJ2-2; cdr3_aa: CASSLPIRLARGELFF
v_call: TRBV19; clone_size: -; j_call: TRBJ1-2; cdr3_aa: CATEGGAGIYGYTF
v_call: TRBV11-2; clone_size: -; j_call: TRBJ2-2; cdr3_aa: CASSFGGQAMTGELFF
v_call: TRBV29-1; clone_size: -; j_call: TRBJ1-4; cdr3_aa: CSVYRGRGEKLFF
v_call: TRBV7-9; clone_size: once; j_call: TRBJ1-1; cdr3_aa: CASSLGAGENTEAFF
v_call: TRBV5-5; clone_size: -; j_call: TRBJ2-6; cdr3_aa: CASSPRLFLSGANVLTF
v_call: TRBV7-3; clone_size: -; j_call: TRBJ2-3; cdr3_aa: CASSPSGSDTDTQYF
v_call: TRBV18; clone_size: -; j_call: TRBJ2-5; cdr3_aa: CASSPPAGQETQYF
v_call: TRBV6-4; clone_size: -; j_call: TRBJ2-3; cdr3_aa: CASSELSGREGTDTQYF
v_call: TRBV5-5; clone_size: once; j_call: TRBJ2-3; cdr3_aa: CASNHMGQLTDTQYF
v_call: TRBV7-7; clone_size: -; j_call: TRBJ2-1; cdr3_aa: CASSSGLAGYNEQFF
v_call: TRBV27; clone_size: once; j_call: TRBJ1-1; cdr3_aa: CASSPGPGANTEAFF
v_call: TRBV15; clone_size: -; j_call: TRBJ2-1; cdr3_aa: CATSRDRAGALSYNEQFF
v_call: TRBV19; clone_size: few; j_call: TRBJ2-3; cdr3_aa: CASRPRLDGTQYF
v_call: TRBV27; clone_size: -; j_call: TRBJ2-7; cdr3_aa: CASSLLGTGGGYEQYF
v_call: TRBV5-1; clone_size: -; j_call: TRBJ1-1; cdr3_aa: CASSSASGVNTEAFF
v_call: TRBV9; clone_size: -; j_call: TRBJ2-1; cdr3_aa: CASSVEGAGVQFF
v_call: TRBV6-4; clone_size: -; j_call: TRBJ2-1; cdr3_aa: CASSREVRNNEQFF
v_call: TRBV4-2; clone_size: -; j_call: TRBJ2-1; cdr3_aa: CASSQVRRTSGRFHSYNEQFF